This T cell receptor beta chain was recorded in a study of cytomegalovirus exposure and HLA in healthy donors (dated by TCRdb to the late 2010s). In terms of the full investigation: In an earlier analysis of fewer than 750 of the donors, 250 to 300 Gb of sequence data and roughly 100 million unique TCR beta sequences from about 179 million T cells were reported. Approximately 300 gigabases of sequencing data and 70 million to 95 million unique TCR sequences made up an early release that covered approximately 620 HLA-typed donors. The genetic ancestry cluster associated with self-reported Caucasian donors included about four fifths of the 398 genotyped donors. The study aimed to test whether cataloging public T cell receptors could reveal signatures of past pathogen exposure. Using immunosequencing, the study profiled T cell repertoires from some 670 subjects and related those repertoires to cytomegalovirus serostatus. In addition to the first cohort of approximately 650 subjects, a separate validation cohort of some 120 different subjects was used. High-throughput TCR immunosequencing, statistical association of individual TCRs with disease status, and machine learning were combined to predict cytomegalovirus infection status. To study patterns of TCR occurrence, a later analysis re-analyzed previously published TCR beta repertoires from just over 650 donors and added high-resolution HLA genotyping. Rather than drawing on any new phenotypic data, the later analysis identified candidate immune exposures from TCR beta sequences and the way those sequences occurred across donors. An earlier analysis of fewer than 750 of the donors used high-throughput TCR beta sequencing to judge whether each TCR beta V gene segment behaved as functional or pseudogenic. Alongside the repertoire data, information on donor age, sex, ethnicity and CMV serostatus was compiled. A later genetic analysis took genome-wide SNP genotypes for about three fifths of the 666 donors and used that subset as a discovery cohort. Every discovery cohort repertoire had been produced on one sequencing platform. HLA typing covered class I and class II loci at four-digit resolution. The number of donors typed differed by locus, with roughly 620-630 for A, B, C, DRB1 and DQB1, 522 for DQA1, 606 for DPA1, and some 440 for DPB1. Four or five DR-DQ haplotypes were handled as single units for association and clustering because linkage in the cohort was strong. Among 398 genotyped donors of the cohort, an average of 235,054 unique TCR beta nucleotide sequences were sequenced per donor, roughly 20% of them non-productive. Overall study outcomes, separate from this receptor: A later genetic analysis reported fewer N-insertions in productive TCRs among donors in an Asian-associated ancestry cluster than the roughly 620-donor mean. Because HLA typing was unavailable for some donors at each locus, only the typed subset was used in association tests. A later analysis reported that several top co-occurrence clusters appeared linked to parvovirus B19, influenza, CMV and Epstein-Barr virus. In a later analysis, TCR association rates were found to vary across HLA loci, with the most associated TCRs seen for DRB1 alleles and the fewest for HLA-C alleles. A cluster of highly shared sequence variants was judged likely to represent a technical artifact of the sequencing pipeline. V-gene and J-gene trimming of TCR beta chains was associated with a missense DCLRE1C variant in a later genetic analysis, and the association was replicated in an independent cohort. It was suggested by the authors that the approach could potentially be generalized to other disease states and immunological phenotypes. Most TCR sequences were observed very rarely across donors, whereas some public TCRs were present in many individuals. Linkage disequilibrium might explain the correlated functional status among segregating V segments, but an unknown experimental factor could not be excluded. When HLA alleles, especially DR and DQ, strongly co-occurred, attributing TCR associations to individual alleles was difficult. The only immune exposure information available for the cohort was CMV serostatus. Broadly in line with IMGT annotations, most TCR beta V segments showed up in productive rearrangements about 87% or about 30% of the time in an earlier analysis of a few hundred of the donors. A total of about 180 TCR beta chains were listed by the study as associated with cytomegalovirus. Most CMV-associated TCR beta chains appeared to be HLA-restricted in a later analysis, and the HLA associations seemed to be driven largely by CMV exposure. Some IMGT-functional V segments, including TRBV6-2 and TRBV6-3, could not be distinguished by the 87-base-pair reads and were therefore excluded. A few of the identified cytomegalovirus-associated TCR beta chains were confirmed in vitro to be specific for cytomegalovirus antigens. A further reported finding was that TCR beta sequences accurately predicted the HLA-A and HLA-B alleles for most subjects in the first cohort. Sequencing depth was assumed to be roughly uniform across donors in the presence/absence analyses, though that assumption may not hold. Some 15 rarely observed V segments, including chromosome 9 orphons, were excluded from the earlier analysis of almost 600 of the donors because counts were too low. In a later analysis, HLA-associated TCR beta chains were found to be more clonally expanded and to have lower generation probabilities than equally common non-associated chains. This cohort had only TCR beta chains sequenced, and the lack of alpha or paired-chain data limited which features could be detected. A later analysis associated about 16,000 TCR beta sequences with specific HLA alleles at a false discovery rate of 0.05. The classifier was reported to diagnose cytomegalovirus status with high specificity and sensitivity in both the original and validation cohorts.

The cohort was made up of 500 to 800 healthy bone marrow donors. Cohort members were all nominally healthy when sampled, although unrecorded immune exposures were likely present. The donor was CMV seronegative and belonged to the group of approximately 320 seronegative cohort members. Each donor provided a peripheral blood sample, and peripheral blood mononuclear cells were used for TCR beta sequencing. The Qiagen DNeasy Blood Extraction Kit was used to extract genomic DNA from the blood cell samples. Concerning this clone: Its antigen is unknown. Base qualities are not provided; no much larger clone lies one nucleotide away.

Libraries were made using the immunoSEQ multiplex PCR assay. For the multiplex PCR, a mixture combining 60 forward primers for TCR Vbeta segments and 13 reverse primers for TCR Jbeta segments was used. The CDR3 region of rearranged TCR beta genes was amplified from genomic DNA with a multiplex PCR assay. The amplified TCR beta libraries were sequenced on the Illumina HiSeq System as 87-base-pair reads. As for the authors' bioinformatics: Across the 500 to 750 repertoires, a later analysis counted tens of millions of unique TCR beta chains, some 11 million of which were shared by at least two donors. A nearest-neighbor algorithm error-corrected the raw reads and collapsed the reads into unique sequences, merging closely related sequences to remove PCR and sequencing errors. To assign V, D and J gene segments, CDR3 sequences were aligned to IMGT reference sequences. For a sequence to be retained, a match of at least six nucleotides was required to both a V gene segment and a J gene segment. A rearrangement was called productive if the CDR3 had no stop codons and remained in frame with V and J, and every other rearrangement was called non-productive. Following IMGT convention, CDR3 was defined as the stretch from the second conserved V-encoded cysteine up to the conserved J-encoded phenylalanine. In an earlier analysis of some 550 of the donors, sequences lacking an unambiguous match to a single V gene segment were excluded. An earlier analysis of around 600 of the donors classified V segments as functional when productive rearrangements were above 56.7% and as segregating when the standard deviation between donors was above 5%. A statistical classification framework was built to diagnose cytomegalovirus status from the catalog of TCR beta chain sequences. In a later analysis, TCR nucleotide sequences were compared against IMGT/GENE-DB human TR gene sequences so that V and J genes could be assigned. A later analysis assigned CDR3 sequences and most-parsimonious VDJ recombination scenarios with the TCRdist pipeline. In a later analysis, every TCR beta chain was defined by the combination of its CDR3 amino acid sequence and its V-gene family, and reads without a unique V-gene family were dropped. To address suspected cross-contamination and a sequencing artifact, a later analysis removed 550 to 750 highly shared, low-generation-probability nucleotide sequences. In a later analysis, a clonal expansion index for each public chain was calculated from normalized within-repertoire ranks of inferred template counts. A later analysis computed generation probabilities with a VDJ recombination model fitted to out-of-frame rearrangements, and checked the results against IGoR. A later analysis scored TCR-TCR, TCR-HLA and TCR-CMV co-occurrence with hypergeometric tests, applying a repertoire-size bias correction to TCR pairs. False discovery rates were estimated in a later analysis by permuting HLA or CMV assignments 20 times. In a later analysis, co-occurring TCRs were grouped using DBSCAN, with TCRdist sequence similarity added in when clustering inside HLA-allele-positive subsets. Repertoires with fewer than 30,000 or more than 120,000 public chains, plus five repertoires with anomalous nucleotide sharing, were excluded from co-occurrence clustering. TCRdb holds this immuneACCESS table with in-frame rearrangements only. Some clones are missing; in checked studies, unresolved V genes explain under half, and the rest has no known cause. V, J and clone size reflect that table, while D and trimming were determined from the DNA. The sample has tens of thousands of clones on record, around 84% of them singletons. The ten largest clonotypes hold 2% to 3% of the sample.

The V and J ends are trimmed by 3 bases and 4 bases, leaving 16 bases between them. Reading the germline V gene gives CDR1 MNHEY and CDR2 SVGAGI. Including cysteine and phenylalanine, the CDR3 has 16 amino acids. The read is trimmed to its CDR3 DNA, 48 bases read in frame from base 1. Sequencing was performed on PBMCs. This receptor chain uses TRBV6-5 and TRBJ2-1, and perhaps TRBD1 as D gene, on 5 matching bases. This clonotype originated in a woman aged 45-60 years in good health and CMV-seronegative. The DNA reads as follows: TGTGCCAGCAGTTATGCCCCAGGGCGTGGGTACAATGAGCAGTTCTTC. This encodes CASSYAPGRGYNEQFF.